The present T cell receptor beta chain was sequenced within a study of STAT5B mutations in CD4+ large granular lymphocyte leukemia. Libraries were prepared by immunoSEQ multiplex PCR; TCRdb keeps only in-frame clonotypes and omits some of them. The sample lists about 32,000 clones, around 66% occurring once. Buffy coats from healthy blood donors served as controls. This CDR3 has 18 residues. The V end was cut by 4 bases, the J end by 2 bases, with 22 bases between. Per germline, CDR1 SGHDT and CDR2 YYEEEE. A remark on this clone: Its antigen is undetermined.

Study observations and caveats: TRBV06-family usage was enriched in top patient clones (8/27) versus controls (2/35).

The TCR originated in a human donor in good health. The V gene is TRBV5-6, the J gene TRBJ1-5, with D tentatively TRBD1 (5 bases). The sequencing input was CD4+ T cells from blood buffy coats. The CDR3 DNA reads as TGTGCCAGCAGCGCCGCGCGTGTTCCGCTGACAGGCAATCAGCCCCAGCATTTT. Amino acids: CASSAARVPLTGNQPQHF.